This T cell receptor (beta chain) stems from a study of T cell responses to AZD1222 COVID-19 vaccine. Measured with immunoSEQ multiplex PCR; TCRdb has only the in-frame clones, and not every one. Found here are 150,000 to 200,000 clones, around 87% of them singletons; the top ten hold 2.5% to 3%. About this clone: The antigen remains unidentified.

This CDR3 is 13 amino acids long. V was shortened by 6 bases and J by 0 bases, with 9 bases between the two germline ends. The germline V gene has CDR1 SNHLY and CDR2 FYNNEI. Points from the study as a whole: Across spike, vaccine-associated CD4 TCRs were found, dominant at 160-218 and 743-854. Reports say nearly half of spike-specific TCRs go after unmutated variant regions. Donors skewed white British and female; clonal diversity was possibly underestimated. At baseline, just five to seven AZD1222 recipients tested seropositive.

The gene calls are TRBV2 and TRBJ2-7, with D hard to call. Sequencing used peripheral blood, obtained on day 0 of MenACWY control vaccination. This TCR derives from an adult in good health. CDR3 sequence: CASRQDSSYEQYF. The CDR3 nucleotides are TGTGCCAGCAGGCAGGATAGCTCCTACGAGCAGTACTTC. The full variable domain, in which reference TRBV2 and TRBJ2-7 provide the parts outside the CDR3, is EPEVTQTPSHQVTQMGQEVILRCVPISNHLYFYWYRQILGQKVEFLVSFYNNEISEKSEIFDDQFSVERPDGSNFTLKIRSTKLEDSAMYFCASRQDSSYEQYFGPGTRLTVT.